The source of this TCR beta chain is a study of T cells in tuberculosis. Looking at the study overall: This South African cohort compared adolescents with or without latent tuberculosis against adults with active tuberculosis.

The table came from immunoSEQ multiplex PCR; TCRdb's copy has only in-frame clones and leaves some out. This table has about 34,000 clones, around 90% appearing once. Noted time point: new active TB diagnosis, blood taken before or within 7 days of starting treatment. The V gene lost 5 bases and the J gene lost 5 bases, with 22 bases spanning the gap. The CDR3 covers 18 residues. Germline V CDR1 and CDR2: MRHNA, SNTAGT. The chain joins TRBV6-4 to TRBJ2-6; no clear D. This TCR derives from an adult with tuberculosis. This material consisted of PBMCs, taken at tuberculosis diagnosis. CDR3 in DNA: TGTGCCAGCAGTCGCATTCGCTCACGACAAAGTCGGGCCAACGTCCTGACTTTC. Residues: CASSRIRSRQSRANVLTF.